The present TCR beta chain was sequenced within a study of response to subunit inactivated influenza vaccine. Only a few counts were recorded for this clonotype. Deletions cut 3 bases from V and 3 bases from J, with 10 bases between. CDR1 and CDR2 from the germline V gene are DFQATT and SNEGSKA (reference sequence). The length of the CDR3 is 13 residues. TCRdb called the RT-PCR reads again in MiXCR, with one record for every CDR3 protein. The sample holds approximately 520,000 distinct CDR3 sequences, approximately 16% seen once. The receptor's source is a man between 45 and 75 years old who received an inactivated influenza vaccine. The chain couples TRBV20-1 to TRBJ2-3; D not resolved. Sequencing used CD4+ T cells sorted from PBMCs, obtained less than 30 months after vaccination. The CDR3 sequence: CSASYWGTDTQYF. The CDR3 DNA is TGCAGTGCTAGTTACTGGGGAACAGATACGCAGTATTTT.